The rows below give T cell receptor beta chains drawn from one sample of a study of beta chain features in type 1 diabetes. Only in-frame clones appear in the TCRdb table, and some are missing; sequencing was by immunoSEQ multiplex PCR. The sample holds 300,000 to 400,000 clones, 7.5% to 9% seen once. The sequenced sample was central memory CD4+ T cells from blood. The origin of the receptors is a woman aged 18-30 years in good health. The CDR3 runs from the conserved cysteine through the conserved F or W. The order of the fields is V gene, clone size, CDR3 length, D gene, J gene, CDR3 DNA, CDR3 protein. The D gene is left open where the match is weak. The size of a clone is reported for some rows only, either as once, few or many, or as a class for expanded clones.

v_gene: TRBV28; abundance: few; len: 14; d_gene: NA; j_gene: TRBJ1-2; CDR3nt: TGTGCCAGCAGTCTCGCGGGAAGAGACTATGGCTACACCTTC; CDR3aa: CASSLAGRDYGYTF
v_gene: TRBV6-4; abundance: NA; len: 14; d_gene: NA; j_gene: TRBJ1-5; CDR3nt: TGTGCCAGCAGTGACTTTACAGGAAATCAGCCCCAGCATTTT; CDR3aa: CASSDFTGNQPQHF
v_gene: TRBV18; abundance: NA; len: 14; d_gene: TRBD1; j_gene: TRBJ2-7; CDR3nt: TGTGCCAGCTCACCCGGACAGGTCTCCTACGAGCAGTACTTC; CDR3aa: CASSPGQVSYEQYF
v_gene: TRBV4-1; abundance: few; len: 18; d_gene: TRBD2; j_gene: TRBJ2-1; CDR3nt: TGCGCCAGCAGCCAAGGCTCGTCTAGCGGGACCCGATGGGGTGAGCAGTTCTTC; CDR3aa: CASSQGSSSGTRWGEQFF
v_gene: TRBV27; abundance: few; len: 13; d_gene: TRBD1; j_gene: TRBJ2-7; CDR3nt: TGTGCCAGCAGTTACAGGGGTTACAACGAGCAGTACTTC; CDR3aa: CASSYRGYNEQYF
v_gene: TRBV10-3; abundance: NA; len: 12; d_gene: NA; j_gene: TRBJ1-1; CDR3nt: TGTGCCATCAGCGGGGTCGGGCGTGAAGCTTTCTTT; CDR3aa: CAISGVGREAFF
v_gene: TRBV7-2; abundance: NA; len: 16; d_gene: NA; j_gene: TRBJ2-1; CDR3nt: TGTGCCAGCAGCTTAGCTTCGGGGAACCCCTACAATGAGCAGTTCTTC; CDR3aa: CASSLASGNPYNEQFF
v_gene: TRBV4-1; abundance: NA; len: 16; d_gene: TRBD1; j_gene: TRBJ2-7; CDR3nt: TGCGCCAGCAGCCAGGCTCCGGGACAGGGAACCTACGAGCAGTACTTC; CDR3aa: CASSQAPGQGTYEQYF
v_gene: TRBV4-2; abundance: few; len: 17; d_gene: NA; j_gene: TRBJ1-5; CDR3nt: TGTGCCAGCAGCTCCCGGGGAGGTGGGGCCCATGGTCAGCCCCAGCATTTT; CDR3aa: CASSSRGGGAHGQPQHF
v_gene: TRBV7-9; abundance: few; len: 12; d_gene: NA; j_gene: TRBJ2-5; CDR3nt: TGTGCCAGCAGCTTATGGGAAGGAACCCAGTACTTC; CDR3aa: CASSLWEGTQYF
v_gene: TRBV13; abundance: few; len: 13; d_gene: NA; j_gene: TRBJ1-2; CDR3nt: TGTGCCAGCAGCACGGGGGGTTTACATGGCTACACCTTC; CDR3aa: CASSTGGLHGYTF
v_gene: TRBV7-9; abundance: few; len: 14; d_gene: NA; j_gene: TRBJ1-2; CDR3nt: TGTGCCAGCAGCCATGACAGTTTTAACTATGGCTACACCTTC; CDR3aa: CASSHDSFNYGYTF
v_gene: TRBV6-5; abundance: few; len: 11; d_gene: NA; j_gene: TRBJ2-1; CDR3nt: TGTGCCAGCAGTTTGGCTAATGAGCAGTTCTTC; CDR3aa: CASSLANEQFF
v_gene: TRBV5-1; abundance: few; len: 15; d_gene: NA; j_gene: TRBJ1-4; CDR3nt: TGCGCCAGCAGCTCAACAGGCTCCCAAGGAGAAAAACTGTTTTTT; CDR3aa: CASSSTGSQGEKLFF
v_gene: TRBV4-3; abundance: NA; len: 18; d_gene: TRBD1; j_gene: TRBJ2-3; CDR3nt: TGCGCCAGCAGCCAACGCGCCCTAGGACAGGGGCAGGAAGATACGCAGTATTTT; CDR3aa: CASSQRALGQGQEDTQYF
v_gene: TRBV28; abundance: many; len: 11; d_gene: NA; j_gene: TRBJ2-7; CDR3nt: TGTGCCAGCAGTTCGGGGTACGAGCAGTACTTC; CDR3aa: CASSSGYEQYF
v_gene: TRBV7-6; abundance: few; len: 17; d_gene: NA; j_gene: TRBJ2-5; CDR3nt: TGTGCCAGCAGCTTAGCGGGAGGCCAACAGTACCAAGAGACCCAGTACTTC; CDR3aa: CASSLAGGQQYQETQYF
v_gene: TRBV18; abundance: few; len: 12; d_gene: NA; j_gene: TRBJ2-7; CDR3nt: TGTGCCAGCTCACAGACAGAGTACGAGCAGTACTTC; CDR3aa: CASSQTEYEQYF
v_gene: TRBV2; abundance: few; len: 13; d_gene: TRBD1; j_gene: TRBJ2-7; CDR3nt: TGTGCCAGCAGTTCGGACAGGGAAGGGGAGCAGTACTTC; CDR3aa: CASSSDREGEQYF
v_gene: TRBV7-2; abundance: many; len: 13; d_gene: NA; j_gene: TRBJ1-5; CDR3nt: TGTGCCAGCAGCAGAGACAGGAATCAGCCCCAGCATTTT; CDR3aa: CASSRDRNQPQHF
v_gene: TRBV7-2; abundance: NA; len: 12; d_gene: NA; j_gene: TRBJ1-2; CDR3nt: TGTGCCAGCATGGGTGCCGACTATGGCTACACCTTC; CDR3aa: CASMGADYGYTF
v_gene: TRBV6-5; abundance: few; len: 14; d_gene: TRBD2; j_gene: TRBJ2-2; CDR3nt: TGTGCCAGCAGGCGAGCGGGAAGTCCAGGGGAGCTGTTTTTT; CDR3aa: CASRRAGSPGELFF
v_gene: TRBV15; abundance: NA; len: 18; d_gene: TRBD1; j_gene: TRBJ1-2; CDR3nt: TGTGCCACAGACATCGTAAGGGACAGGGGGAGCGTTCGCTATGGCTACACCTTC; CDR3aa: CATDIVRDRGSVRYGYTF
v_gene: TRBV29-1; abundance: NA; len: 16; d_gene: NA; j_gene: TRBJ2-1; CDR3nt: TGCAGCGCAAGGATCCAAAGCGGGCTTACCTACAATGAGCAGTTCTTC; CDR3aa: CSARIQSGLTYNEQFF
v_gene: TRBV11-3; abundance: many; len: 12; d_gene: NA; j_gene: TRBJ2-3; CDR3nt: TGTGCCAGCAGCTTAGGGCGGGATACGCAGTATTTT; CDR3aa: CASSLGRDTQYF
v_gene: TRBV28; abundance: NA; len: 16; d_gene: NA; j_gene: TRBJ2-1; CDR3nt: TGTGCCAGCAGTTCCCCTTCACTAGTTGGCTACAATGAGCAGTTCTTC; CDR3aa: CASSSPSLVGYNEQFF
v_gene: TRBV4-3; abundance: few; len: 16; d_gene: TRBD2; j_gene: TRBJ2-2; CDR3nt: TGCGCCAGCAGCCAACCAGCGGGGCAGGTTCCCGGGGAGCTGTTTTTT; CDR3aa: CASSQPAGQVPGELFF
v_gene: TRBV7-2; abundance: few; len: 17; d_gene: NA; j_gene: TRBJ2-5; CDR3nt: TGTGCCAGCAGCTTAGAAGCAGGGGCCTCCGGCCGGGAGACCCAGTACTTC; CDR3aa: CASSLEAGASGRETQYF
v_gene: TRBV19; abundance: many; len: 16; d_gene: TRBD2; j_gene: TRBJ2-2; CDR3nt: TGTGCCAGTAGTAGAGGGACTAGCGGGAGCATCGGGGAGCTGTTTTTT; CDR3aa: CASSRGTSGSIGELFF
v_gene: TRBV15; abundance: many; len: 12; d_gene: NA; j_gene: TRBJ1-1; CDR3nt: TGTGCCACCAGCAATAGGTACACTGAAGCTTTCTTT; CDR3aa: CATSNRYTEAFF
v_gene: TRBV25-1; abundance: NA; len: 12; d_gene: NA; j_gene: TRBJ1-2; CDR3nt: TGTGCCAGCAGTGAATACTACTATGGCTACACCTTC; CDR3aa: CASSEYYYGYTF
v_gene: TRBV6-6; abundance: few; len: 15; d_gene: NA; j_gene: TRBJ1-3; CDR3nt: TGTGCCAGCAGTGACTATGGGGGGGCTGGAAACACCATATATTTT; CDR3aa: CASSDYGGAGNTIYF
v_gene: TRBV7-8; abundance: NA; len: 15; d_gene: NA; j_gene: TRBJ2-7; CDR3nt: TGTGCCAGCAGCTTAAATACAGGGAGCTCCTACGAGCAGTACTTC; CDR3aa: CASSLNTGSSYEQYF
v_gene: TRBV28; abundance: NA; len: 14; d_gene: TRBD2; j_gene: TRBJ2-1; CDR3nt: TGTGCCAGCAGTGTGACTAGCGGAACGTGGGAGCAGTTCTTC; CDR3aa: CASSVTSGTWEQFF
v_gene: TRBV4-3; abundance: few; len: 16; d_gene: TRBD1; j_gene: TRBJ1-5; CDR3nt: TGCGCCAGCAGCCAAGAATGGGACAGGGGCCATCAGCCCCAGCATTTT; CDR3aa: CASSQEWDRGHQPQHF